A selection of T cell receptor beta chains follows, all from one sample in a study of blood T cell repertoires in COVID-19. Produced via immunoSEQ multiplex PCR; TCRdb's table is partial and in-frame only. Among under 150,000 clones listed, around three quarters were seen once. The specimen was peripheral blood. Source of these receptors: a man aged 50-59 years with active or convalescent COVID-19. Both conserved end residues are part of each CDR3. D genes are given only for firm matches. The size entry is marked missing in some rows and otherwise reads once, few, many or a size class.

>17|TRBJ2-5|TRBV13|NA|TRBD1
CASSPPAVDRDQETQYF
TGTGCCAGCAGCCCGCCCGCGGTTGACAGGGATCAAGAGACCCAGTACTTC
>15|TRBJ2-7|TRBV19|NA|NA
CASSIRGPGLYEQYF
TGTGCCAGTAGTATTAGGGGTCCGGGCCTCTACGAGCAGTACTTC
>12|TRBJ2-5|TRBV6-5|NA|NA
CASSHPRETQYF
TGTGCCAGCAGCCATCCTAGGGAGACCCAGTACTTC
>19|TRBJ2-7|TRBV4-1|NA|TRBD1
CASSQDPPESQGAPHEQYF
TGCGCCAGCAGCCAAGACCCGCCGGAGTCGCAGGGGGCTCCTCACGAGCAGTACTTC
>15|TRBJ2-7|TRBV9|NA|TRBD2
CASSPWTSGIYEQYF
TGTGCCAGCAGCCCTTGGACTAGCGGGATATACGAGCAGTACTTC
>11|TRBJ1-1|TRBV19|NA|NA
CASSAREEAFF
TGTGCCAGTAGCGCCCGGGAGGAAGCTTTCTTT
>14|TRBJ2-1|TRBV27|many|NA
CATAAGFSYNEQFF
TGTGCCACCGCCGCAGGGTTCTCCTACAATGAGCAGTTCTTC
>12|TRBJ2-7|TRBV27|few|TRBD2
CASSSGNYEQYF
TGTGCCAGCAGTAGCGGGAACTACGAGCAGTACTTC
>12|TRBJ1-1|TRBV30|NA|NA
CAWSVVRGKAFF
TGTGCCTGGAGTGTAGTTAGGGGTAAAGCTTTCTTT
>15|TRBJ2-7|TRBV19|NA|TRBD2
CASRETSGAAYEQYF
TGTGCCAGTAGGGAGACTAGCGGGGCAGCCTACGAGCAGTACTTC
>17|TRBJ2-2|TRBV10-3|NA|TRBD2
CAISEERAGGYTGELFF
TGTGCCATCAGTGAGGAAAGAGCGGGAGGCTACACCGGGGAGCTGTTTTTT
>16|TRBJ2-3|TRBV5-1|NA|NA
CASSSPGIAGTDTQYF
TGCGCCAGCAGCTCCCCGGGGATCGCGGGCACAGATACGCAGTATTTT
>15|TRBJ2-1|TRBV7-2|NA|TRBD2
CASSFETSGSNEQFF
TGTGCCAGCAGCTTTGAAACTAGCGGGAGTAATGAGCAGTTCTTC
>17|TRBJ2-3|TRBV4-1|few|NA
CASSQDLSGTGTDTQYF
TGCGCCAGCAGCCAAGATTTAAGTGGGACTGGCACAGATACGCAGTATTTT
>17|TRBJ1-3|TRBV21-1|once|NA
CASSKRVGGYPGNTIYF
TGTGCCAGCAGCAAAAGAGTGGGAGGATATCCTGGAAACACCATATATTTT
>13|TRBJ2-7|TRBV19|NA|NA
CASRPGLVYEQYF
TGTGCCAGTAGACCCGGACTGGTGTACGAGCAGTACTTC
>16|TRBJ2-1|TRBV28|NA|TRBD2
CASIQNGLAGVNEQFF
TGTGCCAGCATCCAAAACGGACTAGCGGGAGTAAATGAGCAGTTCTTC
>13|TRBJ1-4|TRBV12-3/TRBV12-4|NA|NA
CASSFGVGEKLFF
TGTGCCAGCAGTTTCGGGGTGGGGGAAAAACTGTTTTTT
>15|TRBJ2-1|TRBV5-1|once|NA
CASSRSSAKREGQFF
TGCGCCAGCAGCCGTTCTAGCGCGAAAAGAGAGGGGCAGTTCTTC
>14|TRBJ2-1|TRBV28|NA|TRBD2
CASSLARENNEQFF
TGTGCCAGTTCCCTAGCGCGGGAGAACAATGAGCAGTTCTTC
>18|TRBJ2-1|TRBV9|NA|TRBD2
CASSSWLAGAPYYNEQFF
TGTGCCAGCAGCTCCTGGCTAGCGGGAGCCCCCTACTACAATGAGCAGTTCTTC
>17|TRBJ2-2|TRBV5-1|NA|TRBD2
CASSLGASGGNTGELFF
TGCGCCAGCAGCTTGGGTGCTAGCGGGGGGAACACCGGGGAGCTGTTTTTT
>13|TRBJ1-1|TRBV6-5|NA|TRBD1
CASRSRQGSEAFF
TGTGCCAGCAGGTCGCGACAGGGGTCTGAAGCTTTCTTT
>12|TRBJ2-4|TRBV9|NA|NA
CASSVSRGIQYF
TGTGCCAGCAGCGTTTCCAGGGGCATTCAGTACTTC
>13|TRBJ1-6|TRBV6-5|NA|NA
CASRQGRDSPLHF
TGTGCCAGCAGACAGGGAAGAGATTCACCCCTCCACTTT
>17|TRBJ2-2|TRBV4-1|NA|TRBD2
CASSQGGLTGGGRELFF
TGCGCCAGCAGCCAAGGAGGCCTGACAGGCGGGGGGAGGGAGCTGTTTTTT
>13|TRBJ1-5|TRBV10-3|once|NA
CAISGGNNQPQHF
TGTGCCATCAGTGGAGGGAACAATCAGCCCCAGCATTTT
>17|TRBJ2-1|TRBV21-1|NA|NA
CASSKLAGGRGYNEQFF
TGTGCCAGCAGCAAACTAGCGGGAGGGCGAGGTTACAATGAGCAGTTCTTC
>13|TRBJ2-7|TRBV24-1|NA|TRBD1
CATSVTDRTEQYF
TGTGCCACCAGTGTTACGGACAGGACTGAGCAGTACTTC
>14|TRBJ2-1|TRBV18|NA|TRBD2
CASSPLVREGEQFF
TGTGCCAGCTCACCATTGGTCCGGGAGGGTGAGCAGTTCTTC